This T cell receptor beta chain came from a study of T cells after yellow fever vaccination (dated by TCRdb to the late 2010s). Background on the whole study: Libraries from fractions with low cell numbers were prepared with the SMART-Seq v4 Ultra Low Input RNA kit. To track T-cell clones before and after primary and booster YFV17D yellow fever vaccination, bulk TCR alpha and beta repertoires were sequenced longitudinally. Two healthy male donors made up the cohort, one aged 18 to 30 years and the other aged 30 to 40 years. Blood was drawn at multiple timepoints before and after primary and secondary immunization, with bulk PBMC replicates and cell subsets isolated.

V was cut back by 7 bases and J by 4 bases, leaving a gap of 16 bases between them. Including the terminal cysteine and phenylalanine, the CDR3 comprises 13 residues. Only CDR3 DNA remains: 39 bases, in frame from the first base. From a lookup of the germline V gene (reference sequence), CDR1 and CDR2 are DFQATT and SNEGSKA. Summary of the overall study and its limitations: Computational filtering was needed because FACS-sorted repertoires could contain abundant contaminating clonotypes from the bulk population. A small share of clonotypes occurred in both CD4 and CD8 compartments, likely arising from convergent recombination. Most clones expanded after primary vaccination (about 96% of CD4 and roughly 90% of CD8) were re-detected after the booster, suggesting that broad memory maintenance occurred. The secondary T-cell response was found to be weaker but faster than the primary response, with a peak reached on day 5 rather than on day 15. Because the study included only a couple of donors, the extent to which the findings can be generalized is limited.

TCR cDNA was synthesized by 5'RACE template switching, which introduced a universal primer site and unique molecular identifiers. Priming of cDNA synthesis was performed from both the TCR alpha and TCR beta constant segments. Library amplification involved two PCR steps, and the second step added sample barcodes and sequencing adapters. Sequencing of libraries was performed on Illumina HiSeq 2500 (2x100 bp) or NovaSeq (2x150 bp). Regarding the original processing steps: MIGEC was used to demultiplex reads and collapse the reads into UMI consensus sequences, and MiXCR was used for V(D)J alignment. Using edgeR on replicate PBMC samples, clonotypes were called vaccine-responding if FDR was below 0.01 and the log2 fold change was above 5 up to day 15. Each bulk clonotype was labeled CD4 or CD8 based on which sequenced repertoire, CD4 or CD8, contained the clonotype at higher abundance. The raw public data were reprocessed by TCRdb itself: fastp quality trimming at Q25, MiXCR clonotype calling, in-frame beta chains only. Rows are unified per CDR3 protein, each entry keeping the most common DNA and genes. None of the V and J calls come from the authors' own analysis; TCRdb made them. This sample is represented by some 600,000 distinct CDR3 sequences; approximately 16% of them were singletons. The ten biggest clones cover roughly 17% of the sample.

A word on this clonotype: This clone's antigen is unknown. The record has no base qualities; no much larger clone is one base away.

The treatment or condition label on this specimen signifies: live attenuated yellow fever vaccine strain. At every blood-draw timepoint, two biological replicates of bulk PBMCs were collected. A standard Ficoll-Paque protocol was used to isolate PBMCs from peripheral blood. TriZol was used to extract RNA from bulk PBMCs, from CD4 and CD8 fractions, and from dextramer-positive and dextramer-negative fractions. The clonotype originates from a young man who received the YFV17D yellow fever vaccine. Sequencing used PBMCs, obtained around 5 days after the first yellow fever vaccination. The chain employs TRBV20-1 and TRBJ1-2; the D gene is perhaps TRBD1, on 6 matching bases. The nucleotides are TGCAGTGTCAGACGAGGGGGTGCCTATGGCTACACCTTC. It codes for CSVRRGGAYGYTF.